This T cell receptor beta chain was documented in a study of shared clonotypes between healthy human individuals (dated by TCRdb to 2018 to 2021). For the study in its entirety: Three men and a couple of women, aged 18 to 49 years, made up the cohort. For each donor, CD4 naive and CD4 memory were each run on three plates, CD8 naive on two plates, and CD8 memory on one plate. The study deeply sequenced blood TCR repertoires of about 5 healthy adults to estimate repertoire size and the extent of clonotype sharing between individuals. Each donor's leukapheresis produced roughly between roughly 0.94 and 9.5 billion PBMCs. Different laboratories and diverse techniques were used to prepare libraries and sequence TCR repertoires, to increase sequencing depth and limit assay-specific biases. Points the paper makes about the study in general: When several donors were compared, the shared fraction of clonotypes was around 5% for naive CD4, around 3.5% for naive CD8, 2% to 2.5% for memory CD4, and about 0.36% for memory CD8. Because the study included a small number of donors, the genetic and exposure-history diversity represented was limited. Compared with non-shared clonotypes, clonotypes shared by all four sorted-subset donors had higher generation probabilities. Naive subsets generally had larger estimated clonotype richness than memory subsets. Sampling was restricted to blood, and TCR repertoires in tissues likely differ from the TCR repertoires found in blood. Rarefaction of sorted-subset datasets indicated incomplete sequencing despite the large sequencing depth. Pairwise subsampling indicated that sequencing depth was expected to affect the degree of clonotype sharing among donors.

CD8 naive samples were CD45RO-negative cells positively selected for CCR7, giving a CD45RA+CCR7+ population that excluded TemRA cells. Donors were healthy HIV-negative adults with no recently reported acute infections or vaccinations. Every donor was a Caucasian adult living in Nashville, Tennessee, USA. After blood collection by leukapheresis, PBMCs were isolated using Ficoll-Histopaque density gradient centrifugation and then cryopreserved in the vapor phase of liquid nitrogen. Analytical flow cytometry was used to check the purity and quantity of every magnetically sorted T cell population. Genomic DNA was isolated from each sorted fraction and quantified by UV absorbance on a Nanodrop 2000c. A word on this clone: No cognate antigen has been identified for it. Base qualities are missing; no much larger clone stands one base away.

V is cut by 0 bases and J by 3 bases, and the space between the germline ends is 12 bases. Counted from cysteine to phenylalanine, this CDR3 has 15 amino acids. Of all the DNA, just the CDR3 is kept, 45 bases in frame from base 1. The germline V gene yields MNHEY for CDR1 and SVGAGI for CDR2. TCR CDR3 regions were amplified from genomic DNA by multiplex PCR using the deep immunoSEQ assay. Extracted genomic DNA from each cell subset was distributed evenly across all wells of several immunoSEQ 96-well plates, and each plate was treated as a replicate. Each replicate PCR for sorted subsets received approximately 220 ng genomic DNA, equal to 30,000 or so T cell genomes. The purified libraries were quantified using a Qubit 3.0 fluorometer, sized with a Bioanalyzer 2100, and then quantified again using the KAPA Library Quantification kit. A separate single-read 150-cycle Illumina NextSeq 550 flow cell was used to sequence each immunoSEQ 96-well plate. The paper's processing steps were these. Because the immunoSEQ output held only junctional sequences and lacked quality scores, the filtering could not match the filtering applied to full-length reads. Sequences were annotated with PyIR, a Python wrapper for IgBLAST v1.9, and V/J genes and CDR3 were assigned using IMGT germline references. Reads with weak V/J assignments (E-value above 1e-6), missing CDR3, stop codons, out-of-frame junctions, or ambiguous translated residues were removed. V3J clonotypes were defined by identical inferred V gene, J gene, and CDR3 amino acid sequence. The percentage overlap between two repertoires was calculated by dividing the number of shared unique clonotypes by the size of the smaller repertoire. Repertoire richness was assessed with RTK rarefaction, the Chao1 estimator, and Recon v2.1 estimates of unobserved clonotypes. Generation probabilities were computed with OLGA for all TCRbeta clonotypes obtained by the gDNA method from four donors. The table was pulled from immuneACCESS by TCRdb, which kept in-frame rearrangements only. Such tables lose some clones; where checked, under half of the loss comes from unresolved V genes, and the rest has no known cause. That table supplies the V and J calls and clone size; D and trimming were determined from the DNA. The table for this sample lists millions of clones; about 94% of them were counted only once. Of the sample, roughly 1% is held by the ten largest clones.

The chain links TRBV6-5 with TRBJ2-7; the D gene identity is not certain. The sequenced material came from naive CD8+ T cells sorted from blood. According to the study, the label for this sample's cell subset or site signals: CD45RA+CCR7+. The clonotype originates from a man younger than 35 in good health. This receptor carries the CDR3 CASSYSSSPYYEQYF. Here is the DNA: TGTGCCAGCAGTTACTCGAGTTCCCCTTACTACGAGCAGTACTTC.